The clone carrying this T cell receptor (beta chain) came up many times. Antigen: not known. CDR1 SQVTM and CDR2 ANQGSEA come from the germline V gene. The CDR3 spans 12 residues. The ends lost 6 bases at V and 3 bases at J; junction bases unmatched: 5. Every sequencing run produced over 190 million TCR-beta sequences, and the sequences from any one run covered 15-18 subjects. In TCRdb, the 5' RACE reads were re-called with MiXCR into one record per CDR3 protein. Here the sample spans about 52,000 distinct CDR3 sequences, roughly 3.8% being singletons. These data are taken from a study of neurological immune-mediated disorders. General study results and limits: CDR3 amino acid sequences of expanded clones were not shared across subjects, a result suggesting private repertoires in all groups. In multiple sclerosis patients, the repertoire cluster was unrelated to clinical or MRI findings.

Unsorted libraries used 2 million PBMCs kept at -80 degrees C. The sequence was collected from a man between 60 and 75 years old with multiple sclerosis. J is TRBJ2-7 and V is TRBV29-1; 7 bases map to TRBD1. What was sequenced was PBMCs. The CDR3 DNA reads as TGCAGCGTACGGGACAGCCTCTACGAGCAGTACTTC. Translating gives CSVRDSLYEQYF.